These 9 T cell receptor beta chains share one sample of origin, sequenced in a study of blood T cells in healthy people across ages. For the second PCR, which ran for about 7 to 11 cycles, a sample-barcoded 5' primer and a J-beta primer mix were used. From the 5' RACE reads, TCRdb called clonotypes with MiXCR, one entry per CDR3 protein. The repertoire holds almost 1 million distinct CDR3 sequences, with approximately 50% as singletons. The sequencing sample was made of blood. The receptors come from a woman aged 60-75 years in good health.

The V call is TRBV7-9, the J call TRBJ2-3; tentatively, D is TRBD2 (5 bases). V was shortened by 2 bases and J by 5 bases, with 17 bases between the two germline ends. The CDR3 contains 16 residues. Per the germline V gene, CDR1 is SEHNR and CDR2 is FQNEAQ (reference sequence). This chain's CDR3 is CASSLQRLGVRDTQYF. In DNA, the CDR3 is TGTGCCAGCAGCTTACAGAGGCTGGGAGTCCGAGATACGCAGTATTTT.

CDR3 bases: TGTGCCAGCAGTCTGACATTCAATGAGCAGTTCTTC. Protein product: CASSLTFNEQFF. This chain uses TRBV7-9 with TRBJ2-1; D remains unclear. The V gene lost 6 bases and the J gene lost 6 bases, with 9 bases spanning the gap. CDR3 size: 12 residues. In germline, CDR1 is SEHNR, CDR2 FQNEAQ (reference sequence).

This chain links TRBV7-2 with TRBJ2-1; D might be TRBD2 (5 bases). The germline CDR1 and CDR2 sequences are SGHTA and FQGNSA. The CDR3 is made up of 13 amino acids. The ends were cut back, 2 bases at V and 8 bases at J, with 10 bases in the middle. CDR3 sequence: CASSLLAQDEQFF. The DNA for the CDR3 is TGTGCCAGCAGCTTATTAGCGCAGGATGAGCAGTTCTTC.

This clonotype was detected a few times. The chain carries TRBV4-3 and TRBJ2-7; 7 bases are shared with TRBD1. The junction had 12 bases not matched to a gene; V was cut back by 0 bases and J by 4 bases. Germline V gene lookup returns CDR1 LGHNA and CDR2 YSLEER. This CDR3 is 17 amino acids long. The CDR3: CASSQDVLDRVRYEQYF. The DNA of the CDR3 is TGCGCCAGCAGCCAAGATGTGCTTGACAGGGTACGATACGAGCAGTACTTC.

This clonotype has more than one count but fewer than ten. The J gene is TRBJ1-2, the V gene TRBV9, with D hard to call. CDR3 size: 15 residues. The germline gives CDR1 SGDLS, CDR2 YYNGEE. V was cut by 5 bases and J by 3 bases, with 17 bases left in between. CDR3 in amino acids: CASRPRVPKYYGYTF. The CDR3 region has the DNA TGTGCCAGCAGACCCCGGGTCCCGAAGTACTATGGCTACACCTTC.

V and J are TRBV4-1 and TRBJ2-7; TRBD2 agrees at 8 bases. This CDR3 has 16 residues. Germline V gives CDR1 MGHRA, CDR2 YSYEKL. With V trimmed by 0 bases and J by 7 bases, 11 bases remained unmatched. CDR3 sequence: CASSQDGREGPNEQYF. The CDR3 nucleotides are TGCGCCAGCAGCCAAGATGGACGGGAGGGCCCCAATGAGCAGTACTTC.

V gene TRBV19 combines with J gene TRBJ1-1; D remains unclear. Trimming removed 7 bases from V and 4 bases from J, with 13 bases in between. The length of the CDR3 is 13 residues. CDR1 and CDR2 (germline): LNHDA, SQIVND (reference sequence). The CDR3 DNA sequence: TGTGCCAGTACGCCCTCCTCCCCCACTGAAGCTTTCTTT. It yields the protein CASTPSSPTEAFF. The full variable domain, in which reference TRBV19 and TRBJ1-1 provide the parts outside the CDR3, is DGGITQSPKYLFRKEGQNVTLSCEQNLNHDAMYWYRQDPGQGLRLIYYSQIVNDFQKGDIAEGYSVSREKKESFPLTVTSAQKNPTAFYLCASTPSSPTEAFFGQGTRLTVV.

The rearrangement joins TRBV5-1 to TRBJ2-3, with a weak D call TRBD2 (5 bases). There are 17 residues in the CDR3. V lost 3 bases and J lost 1, with 18 bases in between. CDR1 is SGHRS and CDR2 is YFSETQ in the germline V gene. The DNA for the CDR3 is TGCGCCAGCAGCTACCAGCACCGAGCGGAGGGCACAGATACGCAGTATTTT. It specifies CASSYQHRAEGTDTQYF.

This clonotype has more than one count but fewer than ten. The V and J genes are TRBV29-1 and TRBJ2-7; D is perhaps TRBD2 (5 bases). The CDR3 consists of 13 residues. V lost 4 bases to trimming and J lost 5 bases, with 15 bases between them. The germline V gene encodes CDR1 SQVTM and CDR2 ANQGSEA. CDR3 amino acids: CSVAYGIRNEQYF. The CDR3 DNA sequence: TGCAGCGTTGCATACGGGATACGGAACGAGCAGTACTTC.